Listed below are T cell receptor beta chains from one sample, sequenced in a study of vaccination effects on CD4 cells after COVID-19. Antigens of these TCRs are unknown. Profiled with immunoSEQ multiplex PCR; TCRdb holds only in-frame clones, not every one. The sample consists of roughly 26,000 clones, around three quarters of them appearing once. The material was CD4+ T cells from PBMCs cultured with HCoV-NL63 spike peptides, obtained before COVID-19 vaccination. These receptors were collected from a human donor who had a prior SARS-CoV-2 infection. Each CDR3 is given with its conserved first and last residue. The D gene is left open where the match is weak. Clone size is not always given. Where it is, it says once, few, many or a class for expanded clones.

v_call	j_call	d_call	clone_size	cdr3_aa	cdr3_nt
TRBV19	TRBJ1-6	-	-	CASKLRPGQPADNSPLHF	TGTGCCAGTAAACTCAGACCCGGACAGCCCGCCGATAATTCACCCCTCCACTTT
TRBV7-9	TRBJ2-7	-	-	CASSLSAQSSYEQYF	TGTGCCAGCAGCTTAAGTGCTCAGAGCTCCTACGAGCAGTACTTC
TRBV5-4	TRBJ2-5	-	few	CASRARRGQETQYF	TGTGCCAGCAGGGCTCGGCGGGGCCAAGAGACCCAGTACTTC
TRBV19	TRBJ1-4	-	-	CASRTRFGANEKLFF	TGTGCCAGTCGGACTCGCTTCGGGGCTAATGAAAAACTGTTTTTT
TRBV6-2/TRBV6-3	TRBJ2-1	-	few	CASSPRTSEQFF	TGTGCCAGCAGTCCCCGGACCTCTGAGCAGTTCTTC
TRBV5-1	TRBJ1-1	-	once	CASSLDSGPTIGVHTEAFF	TGCGCCAGCAGCCTGGACTCCGGGCCCACCATAGGGGTACACACTGAAGCTTTCTTT
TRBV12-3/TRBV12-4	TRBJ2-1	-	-	CASSPREYNEQFF	TGTGCCAGCAGTCCCCGGGAATACAATGAGCAGTTCTTC
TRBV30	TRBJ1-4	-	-	CAWSVTGEKLFF	TGTGCCTGGAGTGTAACGGGTGAAAAACTGTTTTTT
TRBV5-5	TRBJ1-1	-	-	CASSLATNWGAFF	TGTGCCAGCAGCTTGGCGACGAATTGGGGAGCTTTCTTT
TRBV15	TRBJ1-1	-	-	CATSRDGGGRGTEAFF	TGTGCCACCAGCAGAGATGGGGGGGGCCGGGGGACTGAAGCTTTCTTT
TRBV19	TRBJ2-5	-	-	CASSTGLPQETQYF	TGTGCCAGTAGTACGGGACTCCCCCAAGAGACCCAGTACTTC
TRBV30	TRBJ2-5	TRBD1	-	CAWALYRGRETQYF	TGTGCCTGGGCCCTCTACAGGGGGCGAGAGACCCAGTACTTC
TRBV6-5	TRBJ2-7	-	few	CASSSFETGWEQYF	TGTGCCAGCAGTTCTTTCGAAACAGGGTGGGAGCAGTACTTC
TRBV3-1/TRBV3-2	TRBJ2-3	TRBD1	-	CASSQDAGRGKDTQYF	TGTGCCAGCAGCCAAGATGCCGGCAGGGGGAAAGATACGCAGTATTTT
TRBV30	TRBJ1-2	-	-	CAWSVQGDYTF	TGTGCCTGGAGTGTTCAGGGTGACTACACCTTC
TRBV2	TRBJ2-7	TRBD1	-	CASSEMTGGQQYF	TGTGCCAGCAGTGAGATGACAGGGGGCCAGCAGTACTTC
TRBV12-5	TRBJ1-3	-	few	CASGTGSGNTIYF	TGTGCTAGTGGAACAGGGTCCGGAAACACCATATATTTT
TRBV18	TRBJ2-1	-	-	CASSPTVISYNEQFF	TGTGCCAGCTCACCTACGGTAATTTCCTACAATGAGCAGTTCTTC
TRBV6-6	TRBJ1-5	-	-	CASIQDRYSNQPQHF	TGTGCCAGCATCCAAGACAGGTATAGCAATCAGCCCCAGCATTTT
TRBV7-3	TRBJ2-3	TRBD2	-	CASSPRGGSPTSGRRDTQYF	TGTGCCAGCAGCCCCCGGGGTGGTAGTCCGACTAGCGGGAGGAGAGATACGCAGTATTTT
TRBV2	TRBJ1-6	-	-	CASISRESGNSPLHF	TGTGCCAGCATCTCCAGAGAATCTGGGAATTCACCCCTCCACTTT
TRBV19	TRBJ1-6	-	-	CASSMERGSPYNSPLHF	TGTGCCAGTAGTATGGAACGGGGTAGTCCCTATAATTCACCCCTCCACTTT
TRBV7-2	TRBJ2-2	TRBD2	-	CASSGGGDTGELFF	TGTGCCAGCAGCGGGGGGGGTGACACCGGGGAGCTGTTTTTT
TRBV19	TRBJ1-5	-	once	CASSQRTRRTNQPQHF	TGTGCCAGTAGTCAAAGGACGAGGAGAACAAATCAGCCCCAGCATTTT
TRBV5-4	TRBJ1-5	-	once	CASSTDSNQPQHF	TGTGCCAGCAGCACCGATAGCAATCAGCCCCAGCATTTT
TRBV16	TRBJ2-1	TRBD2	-	CASSQFSGGPYNEQFF	TGTGCCAGCAGCCAATTCTCGGGGGGACCCTACAATGAGCAGTTCTTC
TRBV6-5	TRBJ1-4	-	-	CASSYSGSRDEKLFF	TGTGCCAGCAGTTACTCGGGGTCTCGGGATGAAAAACTGTTTTTT
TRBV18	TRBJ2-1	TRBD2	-	CASSQGLADYNEQFF	TGTGCCAGCTCACAGGGACTAGCGGATTACAATGAGCAGTTCTTC
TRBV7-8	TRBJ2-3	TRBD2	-	CASSLIAGGPTDTQYF	TGTGCCAGCAGCCTAATAGCGGGGGGGCCTACAGATACGCAGTATTTT
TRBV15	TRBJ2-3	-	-	CATSPRRGADTQYF	TGTGCCACCAGCCCCAGGCGGGGAGCAGATACGCAGTATTTT
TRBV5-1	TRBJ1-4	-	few	CASRRDYNEKLFF	TGCGCCAGCCGGCGAGATTATAATGAAAAACTGTTTTTT